Presented here are 23 T cell receptor beta chains from one specimen sequenced in a study of PD-1 blockade in classical Hodgkin lymphoma. All patients experienced relapse after autologous stem cell transplantation, and brentuximab vedotin exposure was variable. Method: immunoSEQ multiplex PCR; TCRdb's copy keeps in-frame clones and lacks some. This sample has about 23,000 clones; 71% occur once, and the top ten carry about a sixth. Here the sequenced sample was peripheral blood mononuclear cells (PBMCs), taken at baseline. Receptors were obtained from a human donor with classical Hodgkin lymphoma.

This clone occurred once. The chain joins TRBV7-8 to TRBJ1-2; D remains ambiguous. The CDR3 totals 15 residues. Trimming shortened V by 4 bases and J by 2 bases, and 14 bases separated the two germline ends. Germline V gene lookup returns CDR1 SGHVS and CDR2 FQNEAQ. CDR3 bases: TGTGCCAGCAGCTCGTCCAAGGGCAGGAACTATGGCTACACCTTC. It encodes CASSSSKGRNYGYTF.

The chain has TRBV25-1 and TRBJ1-3, with 10 bases identical to TRBD1. This CDR3 spans 16 amino acids. From germline, CDR1 is MGHDK and CDR2 SYGVNS. J gave up 5 bases and V 4 bases, and 8 bases lay outside the gene matches. The DNA of the CDR3 is TGTGCCAGCAGTGCGTTCTCGACAGGGGGCAGAAACACCATATATTTT. It translates to CASSAFSTGGRNTIYF.

The chain joins TRBV7-9 to TRBJ2-7; 16 bases are a match to TRBD2. Germline V gene sequence: CDR1 SEHNR, CDR2 FQNEAQ (reference sequence). V gave up 5 bases and J gave up 6 bases; unmatched junction bases: 4. This CDR3 region has 15 residues. The CDR3 coding sequence is TGTGCCAGCAGCCTGGGACTAGCGGGAGGGGGCGAGCAGTACTTC. Its translation is CASSLGLAGGGEQYF.

V and J are TRBV27 and TRBJ2-5; D may correspond to TRBD1 or TRBD2 (5 bases each). The better agreement between TRBJ2-7 and the DNA end casts doubt on the J call. The CDR3 is 16 amino acids. Germline V lookup: CDR1 MNHEY, CDR2 SMNVEV (reference sequence). DNA for the CDR3: TGTGCCAGCAGTGAACGATCCGGGGCTGAGGTCTACGAGCAGTACTTC. It encodes CASSERSGAEVYEQYF.

This clone has just a few counts. The chain is built from TRBV7-2 and TRBJ1-1, with D unclear. Trimming removed 5 bases from V and 4 bases from J, with 14 bases in between. There are 14 residues in the CDR3. CDR1 SGHTA and CDR2 FQGNSA come from the germline V gene. This chain's CDR3 is CASSTRSRSTEAFF. As DNA, the CDR3 is TGTGCCAGCAGCACTCGGAGTCGGTCCACTGAAGCTTTCTTT.

V usage is TRBV19 and J usage is TRBJ1-2, with TRBD1 matching over 7 bases. The CDR3 contains 14 residues. V trimming: 7 bases; J trimming: 8 bases; junction bases outside the gene matches: 13. Germline V gene data show CDR1 as LNHDA and CDR2 as SQIVND (reference sequence). The CDR3 bases are TGTGCCAGTATCGGCACAGGGGTCTCGGGGGGCTACACCTTC. As protein: CASIGTGVSGGYTF.

V usage is TRBV27 and J usage is TRBJ2-2; D is uncertain. V was clipped by 6 bases and J by 5 bases, with 4 bases between them. This CDR3 contains 11 residues. In germline, CDR1 is MNHEY, CDR2 SMNVEV (reference sequence). DNA for the CDR3: TGTGCCAGCAGCCTGACCGGGGAGCTGTTTTTT. It codes for CASSLTGELFF.

The chain uses TRBV7-8 and TRBJ1-5; D is possibly TRBD1 (5 bases). Germline V gene data show CDR1 as SGHVS and CDR2 as FQNEAQ. V was trimmed by 5 bases and J by 1 base, leaving 6 bases between them. CDR3 size: 13 residues. CDR3 coding DNA: TGTGCCAGCAGCCCAGGGAGCAATCAGCCCCAGCATTTT. It is translated as CASSPGSNQPQHF.

The CDR3 reads CSVDKGGNTEAFF. The CDR3 DNA reads TGCAGCGTTGATAAGGGCGGGAACACTGAAGCTTTCTTT. The V and J genes are TRBV29-1 and TRBJ1-1, with unresolved D. Germline values: CDR1 SQVTM, CDR2 ANQGSEA. V was cut by 3 bases and J by 1 base, with 9 bases left in between. The CDR3 is 13 residues long. The entire variable domain, with the rest obtained from reference TRBV29-1 and TRBJ1-1, is as follows: SAVISQKPSRDICQRGTSLTIQCQVDSQVTMMFWYRQQPGQSLTLIATANQGSEATYESGFVIDKFPISRPNLTFSTLTVSNMSPEDSSIYLCSVDKGGNTEAFFGQGTRLTVV.

V and J are TRBV7-2 and TRBJ1-2; 11 bases are shared with TRBD1. Germline V gene lookup returns CDR1 SGHTA and CDR2 FQGNSA. CDR3 length: 16 amino acids. V shed 4 bases, J shed 4 bases, and the junction held 8 bases outside the gene matches. The CDR3 loop is CASSSIGQGAIYGYTF. The CDR3 DNA is TGTGCCAGCAGCTCCATCGGACAGGGGGCGATCTATGGCTACACCTTC.

The rearrangement uses TRBV18 and TRBJ2-1; 9 nucleotides line up with TRBD1. This CDR3 has 15 residues. V dropped 6 bases and J dropped 5; count of bases not matched to a gene: 8. CDR1 is KGHSH and CDR2 is LQKENI in the germline V gene. In DNA, the CDR3 is TGTGCCAGCTCCCCCGGGACAGGGTCCCACAATGAGCAGTTCTTC. Translating it yields CASSPGTGSHNEQFF.

This chain uses TRBV5-5 with TRBJ2-1; the match to TRBD2 covers 7 bases. V dropped 4 bases and J dropped 3; count of bases not matched to a gene: 13. The CDR3 loop spans 17 amino acids. Germline-derived CDR1 and CDR2 are SGHKS and YYEKEE (reference sequence). The CDR3 region is CASSPGVWRERYNEQFF. The CDR3 coding sequence is TGTGCCAGCAGCCCGGGAGTGTGGCGGGAGCGCTACAATGAGCAGTTCTTC.

This chain joins TRBV11-2 and TRBJ2-5, with TRBD1 identical over 11 bases. V lost 5 bases to trimming and J lost 5 bases; unmatched junction nucleotides: 13. Germline V gene lookup returns CDR1 SGHAT and CDR2 FQNNGV. The CDR3 sequence is 17 residues long. CDR3 sequence reads: CASSRGAGDRGRETQYF. For the CDR3, the DNA is TGTGCCAGCAGCCGAGGGGCAGGGGACAGGGGGAGGGAGACCCAGTACTTC.

This clone was observed at least ten times. The chain combines TRBV28 with TRBJ1-2; D gene unclear. Germline V gives CDR1 MDHEN, CDR2 SYDVKM. This CDR3 has 15 amino acids. V lost 5 bases to trimming and J lost 2 bases, with 15 bases between them. CDR3 loop: CASSLSGRRNYGYTF. The CDR3 DNA reads as TGTGCCAGCAGTCTCAGCGGACGGCGGAACTATGGCTACACCTTC.

In this sample, this clone turned up a few times. The chain uses TRBV5-1 and TRBJ1-5; D remains unclear. Trimming left V 2 bases short and J 3 bases short, with 6 bases between. From germline, CDR1 is SGHRS and CDR2 YFSETQ. The CDR3 loop spans 13 amino acids. CDR3 sequence: CASSLGFNQPQHF. DNA for the CDR3: TGCGCCAGCAGCTTAGGTTTCAATCAGCCCCAGCATTTT.

The chain links TRBV29-1 to TRBJ1-2, with D unclear. The germline CDR1 and CDR2 sequences are SQVTM and ANQGSEA. Trimming stripped 1 base from V and 2 bases from J, with 8 bases between. The CDR3 totals 13 residues. Here the CDR3 reads CSVEGGSNYGYTF. The CDR3 DNA reads TGCAGCGTTGAAGGGGGATCAAACTATGGCTACACCTTC.

J is TRBJ1-2 and V is TRBV19; D uncertain. Germline CDR1 and CDR2: LNHDA and SQIVND (reference sequence). The CDR3 sequence is 14 residues long. V lost 3 bases and J 7 bases, leaving 15 bases between the germline ends. The DNA of the CDR3 is TGTGCCAGTAGTATCTTGGAAGCTAGTGGTGGCTACACCTTC. Residues: CASSILEASGGYTF.

The rearrangement joins TRBV6-5 to TRBJ1-1; TRBD1 might be the D (5 bases). Trimming removed 6 bases from V and 3 bases from J, with 14 bases in between. The CDR3 extends over 14 amino acids. Germline V gives CDR1 MNHEY, CDR2 SVGAGI. CDR3 nucleotides: TGTGCCAGCAGCTACACGTGGGGCGACACTGAAGCTTTCTTT. As protein: CASSYTWGDTEAFF.

This clone was observed a handful of times. The V gene is TRBV19, the J gene TRBJ1-3; TRBD1 agrees at 7 bases. CDR1 is LNHDA and CDR2 is SQIVND in the germline V gene (reference sequence). After removal of 3 bases from V and 1 base from J, the junction contained 3 bases not matched to a gene. The CDR3 totals 15 residues. The CDR3 region is CASSILDRSGNTIYF. The CDR3 DNA follows: TGTGCCAGTAGTATCCTGGACAGGTCTGGAAACACCATATATTTT.

This chain uses TRBV6-4 with TRBJ1-2; 7 bases match TRBD1. CDR3 size: 16 residues. Germline assignment: CDR1 MRHNA and CDR2 SNTAGT. V lost 2 bases and J lost 3; bases outside the gene matches: 9. The CDR3 region is CASSDGNRGFHYGYTF. The CDR3 DNA is TGTGCCAGCAGTGACGGGAACAGGGGTTTCCACTATGGCTACACCTTC.

The J gene is TRBJ2-5, the V gene TRBV19; D is unresolved. The CDR3 has 15 residues. V lost 3 bases to trimming and J lost 5 bases, with 16 bases between them. Germline CDR1 and CDR2: LNHDA and SQIVND (reference sequence). The CDR3: CASSISPPGWETQYF. CDR3 nucleotides: TGTGCCAGTAGTATTTCCCCCCCCGGATGGGAGACCCAGTACTTC.

The table lists this clone with a few counts. The rearrangement links TRBV9 to TRBJ1-5, with a possible D match to TRBD1 (6 bases). Looked up from germline, CDR1 is SGDLS and CDR2 is YYNGEE. V was pared by 3 bases and J by 2 bases, with 18 bases between. This CDR3 region has 17 residues. The CDR3 reads CASSDLLADSGNQPQHF. Written as DNA, the CDR3 is TGTGCCAGCAGCGACCTCTTGGCGGACAGTGGCAATCAGCCCCAGCATTTT. Drawing the rest from reference TRBV9 and TRBJ1-5, the complete variable domain is DSGVTQTPKHLITATGQRVTLRCSPRSGDLSVYWYQQSLDQGLQFLIQYYNGEERAKGNILERFSAQQFPDLHSELNLSSLELGDSALYFCASSDLLADSGNQPQHFGDGTRLSIL.

The chain uses TRBV6-6 and TRBJ1-2; weak D call: TRBD1 (6 bases). CDR3 size: 14 residues. V lost 2 bases, J lost 5 bases, and 12 bases lay in between. Germline-derived CDR1 and CDR2 are MNHNY and SVGAGI (reference sequence). The CDR3 is CASSYNRERYGYTF. The CDR3 region has the DNA TGTGCCAGCAGTTACAACAGGGAGCGTTATGGCTACACCTTC.